These T cell receptor beta chains were read from a single sample in a study of CXCR3-negative and CXCR3-positive naive CD8 T cells. TCRdb re-called the 5' RACE reads, yielding one record per CDR3 amino acid sequence without DNA. The sample's table shows about 50,000 distinct CDR3 sequences. The source material was naive CXCR3+ CD8+ T cells from blood. All receptors derive from a human donor in good health. Some clones in this sample may be carry-over from other donors' samples. Both conserved end residues are part of each CDR3. Some rows have no size entry. The others give once, few or many, or a class for an expanded clone.

V	size	J	CDR3
TRBV4-3	.	TRBJ1-5	CASSQDRGGRAPQHF
TRBV5-4	.	TRBJ2-1	CASSFGAHEQFF
TRBV13	.	TRBJ1-2	CASSLGSGTNDGYTF
TRBV15	.	TRBJ2-2	CATSPKTQLGTGELFF
TRBV29-1	.	TRBJ2-7	CSVEVMGVYEQYF
TRBV5-1	.	TRBJ2-7	CASSPEGDSYEQYF
TRBV15	.	TRBJ1-1	CATSSGLNTEAFF
TRBV11-2	.	TRBJ2-1	CASSLWPGTGRNEQFF
TRBV5-1	.	TRBJ2-7	CASSPAGTGYEQYF
TRBV11-2	.	TRBJ2-7	CASGRQTYEQYF
TRBV7-2	.	TRBJ2-1	CASSFGTSGNNEQFF
TRBV9	.	TRBJ1-1	CASSVTSDDREAFF
TRBV6-5	.	TRBJ2-7	CASSPQVVAGYEQYF
TRBV29-1	.	TRBJ1-1	CSVESLTEAFF
TRBV7-9	.	TRBJ2-1	CASSQTSVNEQFF
TRBV29-1	.	TRBJ2-7	CSVEPGGESYEQYF
TRBV20-1	.	TRBJ2-2	CSARDLASEGGGDTGELFF
TRBV25-1	.	TRBJ2-7	CASRWGLYEQYF
TRBV14	.	TRBJ2-1	CASSQDVASGGRLYNEQFF
TRBV28	.	TRBJ1-1	CASKGTGKDTEAFF
TRBV4-3	.	TRBJ2-3	CASGQGLITDTQYF
TRBV5-5	.	TRBJ2-1	CASSLDSGGTYNEQFF
TRBV10-1	.	TRBJ2-7	CASSDGGFNEQYF
TRBV6-4	.	TRBJ1-5	CASSDGFNQPQHF
TRBV3-1	.	TRBJ2-7	CASGGFWDEQYF
TRBV4-3	.	TRBJ1-4	CAGSSDGGGEKLFF
TRBV6-2/TRBV6-3	.	TRBJ2-2	CASKGQNTGELFF
TRBV6-5	.	TRBJ2-2	CASSYSNTGELFF
TRBV7-3	.	TRBJ1-2	CASADSGQGFRATF
TRBV5-1	.	TRBJ2-2	CASSLGNTGELFF
TRBV7-9	.	TRBJ2-1	CASSRTPEGSYNEQFF
TRBV11-2	.	TRBJ2-1	CASTNGEYNEQFF
TRBV7-6	.	TRBJ2-1	CASSFGPSSYNEKFF
TRBV29-1	.	TRBJ2-1	CSVEDHGRAAYNEQFF
TRBV6-2/TRBV6-3	.	TRBJ1-1	CASSSDDGNTEAFF
TRBV12-5	.	TRBJ1-1	CASGPGQGATEAFF
TRBV15	.	TRBJ1-5	CATSREQPNQPQHF
TRBV27	.	TRBJ2-1	CASSLLRAGGPFYNEQFF
TRBV7-2	.	TRBJ2-5	CASSLVWGAGPQETQYF
TRBV4-3	.	TRBJ2-3	CASSPGGSDTQYF
TRBV20-1	medium-sized	TRBJ1-1	CSAPSGVTEAFF
TRBV29-1	.	TRBJ2-5	CSVRTGGGKETQYF
TRBV4-3	.	TRBJ1-2	CASSQVFGANYGYTF